This T cell receptor beta chain was observed in a study of blood T cell repertoires in COVID-19. The wider study: The analysed material was cDNA or gDNA that came from T cells, B-cell-depleted T cells, or PBMCs.

Method: immunoSEQ multiplex PCR; TCRdb's copy keeps in-frame clones and lacks some. The data show around 290,000 clones, roughly nine tenths seen once. The CDR3 extends over 13 amino acids. The V and J ends lost 6 bases and 9 bases respectively, with 17 bases between them. CDR1 SGHAT and CDR2 FQNNGV come from the germline V gene. This TCR was recovered from a woman aged 40 to 50 who had recovered from COVID-19. Sequenced sample: PBMCs or T cells enriched from blood (not recorded which). J is TRBJ1-1 and V is TRBV11-2; weak D call: TRBD1 (5 bases). The CDR3 region is CASRPLGGRQAFF. The CDR3 bases are TGTGCCAGCAGGCCCCTGGGGGGTAGGCAAGCTTTCTTT.